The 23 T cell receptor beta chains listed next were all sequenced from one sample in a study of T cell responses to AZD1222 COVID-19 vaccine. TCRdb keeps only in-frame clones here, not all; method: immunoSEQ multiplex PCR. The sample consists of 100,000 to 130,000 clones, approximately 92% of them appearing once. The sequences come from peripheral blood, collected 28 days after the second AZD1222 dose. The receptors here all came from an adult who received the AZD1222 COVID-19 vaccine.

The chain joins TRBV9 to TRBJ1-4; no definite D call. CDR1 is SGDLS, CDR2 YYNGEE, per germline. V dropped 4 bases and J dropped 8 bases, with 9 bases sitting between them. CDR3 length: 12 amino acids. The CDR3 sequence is CASSREGEKLFF. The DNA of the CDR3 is TGTGCCAGCAGCCGGGAGGGAGAAAAACTGTTTTTT.

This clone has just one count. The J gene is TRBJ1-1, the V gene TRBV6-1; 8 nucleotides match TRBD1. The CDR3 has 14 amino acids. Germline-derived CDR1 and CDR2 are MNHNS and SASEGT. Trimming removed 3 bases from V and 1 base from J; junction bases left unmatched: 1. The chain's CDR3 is CASSEQGANTEAFF. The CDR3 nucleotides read TGTGCCAGCAGTGAGCAGGGGGCGAACACTGAAGCTTTCTTT.

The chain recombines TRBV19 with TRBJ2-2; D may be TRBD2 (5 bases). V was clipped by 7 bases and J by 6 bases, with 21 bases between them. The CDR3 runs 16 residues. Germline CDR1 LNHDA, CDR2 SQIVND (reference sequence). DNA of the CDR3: TGTGCCAGTACCTCTACCGGACTTCCAGCTTCCGGGGAGCTGTTTTTT. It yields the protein CASTSTGLPASGELFF.

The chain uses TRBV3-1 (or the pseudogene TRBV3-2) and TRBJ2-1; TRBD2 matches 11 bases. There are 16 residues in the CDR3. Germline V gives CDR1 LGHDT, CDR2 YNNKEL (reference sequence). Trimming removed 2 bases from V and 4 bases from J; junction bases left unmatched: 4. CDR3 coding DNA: TGTGCCAGCAGCCAATCAGGGACTAGCGGTTACAATGAGCAGTTCTTC. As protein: CASSQSGTSGYNEQFF.

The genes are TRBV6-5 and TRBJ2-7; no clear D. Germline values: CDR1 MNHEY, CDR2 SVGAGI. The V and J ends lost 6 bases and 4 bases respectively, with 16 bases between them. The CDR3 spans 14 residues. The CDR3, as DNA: TGTGCCAGCAGCTTCAACGCAGCAACTTACGAGCAGTACTTC. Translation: CASSFNAATYEQYF.

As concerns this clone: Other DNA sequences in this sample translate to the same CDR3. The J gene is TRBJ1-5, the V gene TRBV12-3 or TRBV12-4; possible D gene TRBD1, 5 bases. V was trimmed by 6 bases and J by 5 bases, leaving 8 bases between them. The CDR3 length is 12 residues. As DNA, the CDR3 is TGTGCCAGCAGCTTACAGGATCAGCCCCAGCATTTT. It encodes CASSLQDQPQHF.

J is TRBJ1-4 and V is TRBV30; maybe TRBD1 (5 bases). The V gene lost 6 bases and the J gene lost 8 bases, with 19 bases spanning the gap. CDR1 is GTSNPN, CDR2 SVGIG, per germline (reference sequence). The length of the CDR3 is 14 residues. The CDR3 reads CACQYGRVNEKLFF. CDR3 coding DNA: TGTGCCTGCCAATACGGCAGGGTTAACGAAAAACTGTTTTTT.

The CDR3 sequence is CASSRAGGNQPQHF. CDR3 in DNA: TGTGCCAGTAGTAGGGCAGGGGGCAATCAGCCCCAGCATTTT. J is TRBJ1-5 and V is TRBV19, with D perhaps matching TRBD1 (6 bases). Germline CDR1 reads LNHDA; CDR2 reads SQIVND (reference sequence). With 4 bases removed from V and 2 bases from J, the gap between germline ends came to 9 bases. This CDR3 has 14 amino acids.

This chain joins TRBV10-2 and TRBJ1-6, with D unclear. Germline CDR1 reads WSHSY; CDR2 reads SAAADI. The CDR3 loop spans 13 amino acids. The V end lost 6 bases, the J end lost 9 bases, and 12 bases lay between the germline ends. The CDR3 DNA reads TGCGCCAGCAGCGGGCAGTCCCTTTCACCCCTCCACTTT. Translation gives CASSGQSLSPLHF.

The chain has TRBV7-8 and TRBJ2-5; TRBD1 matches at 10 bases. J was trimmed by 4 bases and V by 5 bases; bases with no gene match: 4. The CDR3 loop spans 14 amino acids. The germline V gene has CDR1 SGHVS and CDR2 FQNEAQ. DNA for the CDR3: TGTGCCAGCAGCGGACAGGGGGTTGGAGAGACCCAGTACTTC. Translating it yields CASSGQGVGETQYF.

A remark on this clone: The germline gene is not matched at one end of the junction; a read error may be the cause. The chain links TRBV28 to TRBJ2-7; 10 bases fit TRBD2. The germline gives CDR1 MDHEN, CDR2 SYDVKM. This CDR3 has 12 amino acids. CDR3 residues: CASSPRLAGINF. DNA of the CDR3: TGTGCCAGCAGTCCTCGACTAGCGGGCATCAACTTC.

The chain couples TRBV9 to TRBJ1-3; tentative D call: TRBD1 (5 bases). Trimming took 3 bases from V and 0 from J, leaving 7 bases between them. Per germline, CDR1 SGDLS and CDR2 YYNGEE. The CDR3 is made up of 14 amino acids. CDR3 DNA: TGTGCCAGCAGCGAGGGGTACTCTGGAAACACCATATATTTT. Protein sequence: CASSEGYSGNTIYF.

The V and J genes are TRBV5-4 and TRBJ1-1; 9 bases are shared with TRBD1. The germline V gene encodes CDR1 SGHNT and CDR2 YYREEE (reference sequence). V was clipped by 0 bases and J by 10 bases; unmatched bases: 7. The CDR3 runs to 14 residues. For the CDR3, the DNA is TGTGCCAGCAGCTTGGTCGGGACAGGGCAGGGAGCTTTCTTT. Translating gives CASSLVGTGQGAFF.

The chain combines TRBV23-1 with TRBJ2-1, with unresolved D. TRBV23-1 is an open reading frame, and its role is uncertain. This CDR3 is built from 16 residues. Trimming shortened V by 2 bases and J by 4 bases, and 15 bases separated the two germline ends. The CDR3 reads CASSQLRQMKYNEQFF. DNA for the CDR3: TGCGCCAGCAGTCAACTCCGGCAGATGAAATACAATGAGCAGTTCTTC.

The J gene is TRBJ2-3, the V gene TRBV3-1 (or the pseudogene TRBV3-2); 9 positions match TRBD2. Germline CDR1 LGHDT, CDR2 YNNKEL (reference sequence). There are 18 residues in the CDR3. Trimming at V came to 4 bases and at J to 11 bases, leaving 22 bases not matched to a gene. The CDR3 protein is CASSLAGREGLFLGLQYF. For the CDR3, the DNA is TGTGCCAGCAGCCTCGCGGGGCGGGAGGGCCTTTTTTTGGGACTGCAGTATTTT.

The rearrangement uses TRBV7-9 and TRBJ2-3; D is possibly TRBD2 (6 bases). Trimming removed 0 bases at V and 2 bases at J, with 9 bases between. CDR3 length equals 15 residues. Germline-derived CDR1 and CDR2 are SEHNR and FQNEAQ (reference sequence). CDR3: CASSLARGSTDTQYF. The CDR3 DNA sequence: TGTGCCAGCAGCTTAGCGCGGGGTTCCACAGATACGCAGTATTTT. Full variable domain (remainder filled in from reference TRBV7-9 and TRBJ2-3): DTGVSQNPRHKITKRGQNVTFRCDPISEHNRLYWYRQTLGQGPEFLTYFQNEAQLEKSRLLSDRFSAERPKGSFSTLEIQRTEQGDSAMYLCASSLARGSTDTQYFGPGTRLTVL.

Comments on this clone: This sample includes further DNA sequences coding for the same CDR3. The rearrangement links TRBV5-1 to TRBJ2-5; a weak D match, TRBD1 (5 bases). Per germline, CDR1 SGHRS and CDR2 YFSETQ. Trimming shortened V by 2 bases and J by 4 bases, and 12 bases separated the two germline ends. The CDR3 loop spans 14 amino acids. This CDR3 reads CASSLGRGRETQYF. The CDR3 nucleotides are TGCGCCAGCAGCTTAGGTAGGGGCCGAGAGACCCAGTACTTC. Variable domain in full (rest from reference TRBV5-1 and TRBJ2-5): KAGVTQTPRYLIKTRGQQVTLSCSPISGHRSVSWYQQTPGQGLQFLFEYFSETQRNKGNFPGRFSGRQFSNSRSEMNVSTLELGDSALYLCASSLGRGRETQYFGPGTRLLVL.

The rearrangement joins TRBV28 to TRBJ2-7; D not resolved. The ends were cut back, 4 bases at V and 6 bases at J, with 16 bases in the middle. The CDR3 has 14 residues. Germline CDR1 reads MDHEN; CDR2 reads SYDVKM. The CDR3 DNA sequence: TGTGCCAGCAGTTACCACAGTTTAGTCGTCGAGCAGTACTTC. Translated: CASSYHSLVVEQYF.

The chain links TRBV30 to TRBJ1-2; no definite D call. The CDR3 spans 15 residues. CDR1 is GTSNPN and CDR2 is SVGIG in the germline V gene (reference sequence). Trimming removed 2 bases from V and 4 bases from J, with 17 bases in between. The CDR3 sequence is CAWSPPGMSTYGYTF. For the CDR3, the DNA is TGTGCCTGGAGTCCGCCCGGGATGTCCACCTATGGCTACACCTTC.

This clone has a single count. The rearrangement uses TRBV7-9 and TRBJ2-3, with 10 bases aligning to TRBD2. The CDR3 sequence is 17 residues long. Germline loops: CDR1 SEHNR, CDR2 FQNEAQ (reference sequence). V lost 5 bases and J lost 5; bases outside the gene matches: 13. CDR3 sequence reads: CASSPWASGRIRDTQYF. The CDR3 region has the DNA TGTGCCAGCAGCCCCTGGGCTAGCGGGAGAATTAGAGATACGCAGTATTTT.

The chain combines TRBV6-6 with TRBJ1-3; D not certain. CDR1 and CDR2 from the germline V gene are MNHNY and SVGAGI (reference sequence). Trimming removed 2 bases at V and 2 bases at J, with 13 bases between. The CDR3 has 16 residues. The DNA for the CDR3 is TGTGCCAGCAGTTACCTCGGTACATTCGCTGGAAACACCATATATTTT. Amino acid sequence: CASSYLGTFAGNTIYF.

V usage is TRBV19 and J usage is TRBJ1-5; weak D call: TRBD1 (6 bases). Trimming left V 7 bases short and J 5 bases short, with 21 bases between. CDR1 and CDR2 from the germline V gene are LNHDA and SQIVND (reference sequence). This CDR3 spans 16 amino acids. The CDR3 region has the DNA TGTGCCAGTAATAATGGAGTGGGGGGGGCCTATCAGCCCCAGCATTTT. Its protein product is CASNNGVGGAYQPQHF.

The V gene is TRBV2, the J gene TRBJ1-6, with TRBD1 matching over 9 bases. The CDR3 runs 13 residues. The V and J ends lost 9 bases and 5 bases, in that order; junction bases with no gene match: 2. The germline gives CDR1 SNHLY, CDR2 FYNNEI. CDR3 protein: CASGDRDNSPLHF. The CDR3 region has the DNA TGTGCCAGTGGGGACAGGGATAATTCACCCCTCCACTTT. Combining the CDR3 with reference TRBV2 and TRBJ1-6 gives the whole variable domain EPEVTQTPSHQVTQMGQEVILRCVPISNHLYFYWYRQILGQKVEFLVSFYNNEISEKSEIFDDQFSVERPDGSNFTLKIRSTKLEDSAMYFCASGDRDNSPLHFGNGTRLTVT.